The rows below give T cell receptor beta chains drawn from one sample of a study of CD8 T cells in Susac syndrome. TCRdb fed the immunoSEQ multiplex PCR reads into MiXCR, producing one record per CDR3 protein. The sample records about 170,000 distinct CDR3 sequences, about 96% being singletons. The sample taken for sequencing was CD4+ T cells from PBMCs. The origin of the receptors is a human donor with Susac syndrome. Both conserved end residues are part of each CDR3. D genes are given only for firm matches. Size values are once, few and many counts, or a class for expanded clones, and some rows have none.

v_call,d_call,clone_size,j_call,cdr3_aa,cdr3_nt
TRBV20-1,TRBD2,NA,TRBJ2-5,CSAAPQLAGKQETQYF,TGCAGTGCCGCCCCTCAACTAGCGGGTAAACAAGAGACCCAGTACTTC
TRBV20-1,TRBD1,NA,TRBJ2-3,CSAPTGAGTQYF,TGCAGTGCTCCAACAGGGGCGGGCACGCAGTATTTT
TRBV2,TRBD1,NA,TRBJ2-2,CASSRQGANTGELFF,TGTGCCAGCAGTCGACAGGGGGCAAACACCGGGGAGCTGTTTTTT
TRBV28,NA,NA,TRBJ2-7,CASQTGHRSYEQYF,TGTGCCTCTCAGACAGGTCACCGATCATACGAGCAGTACTTC
TRBV20-1,NA,NA,TRBJ1-4,CSASSGRGPSGANEKLFF,TGCAGTGCTAGCTCGGGGAGGGGCCCATCCGGGGCTAATGAAAAACTGTTTTTT
TRBV28,NA,NA,TRBJ2-1,CASTTPQRLLFGHNEQFF,TGTGCCAGCACCACGCCGCAACGACTCCTCTTTGGCCACAATGAGCAGTTCTTC
TRBV20-1,NA,NA,TRBJ2-1,CSARPGPNEQFF,TGCAGTGCTAGACCGGGACCCAATGAGCAGTTCTTC
TRBV7-7,NA,NA,TRBJ2-3,CASSLAYGSTDTQYF,TGTGCTAGCAGCTTAGCCTACGGGAGCACAGATACGCAGTATTTT
TRBV7-2,NA,NA,TRBJ1-1,CASSLSWNTEAFF,TGTGCCAGCAGCTTATCATGGAACACTGAAGCTTTCTTT
TRBV28,TRBD1,NA,TRBJ2-5,CASRPLQGVQETQYF,TGTGCCAGCAGACCCTTACAGGGGGTCCAAGAGACCCAGTACTTC
TRBV15,NA,NA,TRBJ2-7,CATSRDLASETIYEQYF,TGTGCCACCAGCAGAGATCTCGCTAGCGAGACCATCTACGAGCAGTACTTC
TRBV12-3/TRBV12-4,NA,NA,TRBJ1-1,CASSLKRNTEAFF,TGTGCCAGCAGTTTGAAGAGGAACACTGAAGCTTTCTTT
TRBV7-8,NA,NA,TRBJ2-1,CASSPVLDEQFF,TGTGCCAGCAGCCCCGTCTTAGATGAGCAGTTCTTC
TRBV3-1,NA,NA,TRBJ1-5,CASSQGVGQPQHF,TGTGCCAGCAGCCAAGGAGTAGGTCAGCCCCAGCATTTT
TRBV30,TRBD2,NA,TRBJ2-1,CAWSVPELAGGQNEQFF,TGTGCCTGGAGTGTACCCGAGCTAGCGGGAGGCCAGAATGAGCAGTTCTTC
TRBV7-9,NA,once,TRBJ2-5,CASSSLRPIPQETQYF,TGTGCCAGCAGCAGCTTAAGGCCGATCCCCCAAGAGACCCAGTACTTC
TRBV4-2,NA,NA,TRBJ1-5,CASSQDGDQPQHF,TGTGCCAGCAGCCAAGACGGTGATCAGCCCCAGCATTTT
TRBV29-1,NA,NA,TRBJ2-3,CSADREEWITDTQYF,TGCAGCGCCGATCGAGAAGAATGGATCACAGATACGCAGTATTTT
TRBV28,NA,NA,TRBJ2-1,CASSSGPTNEQFF,TGTGCCAGCAGTTCGGGCCCCACTAATGAGCAGTTCTTC
TRBV27,NA,NA,TRBJ2-7,CASMRGLNYEQYF,TGTGCCAGCATGAGGGGCCTTAACTACGAGCAGTACTTC
TRBV5-1,TRBD1,NA,TRBJ2-5,CASSSGTGPGQETQYF,TGCGCCAGCAGCTCTGGGACAGGGCCAGGGCAAGAGACCCAGTACTTC
TRBV28,TRBD2,NA,TRBJ2-1,CASSSAELAGGGEQFF,TGTGCCAGCAGTTCAGCTGAGCTAGCGGGAGGAGGTGAGCAGTTCTTC
TRBV9,NA,once,TRBJ2-3,CASSVSVGDSGDTQYF,TGTGCCAGCAGCGTATCCGTGGGGGACTCCGGAGATACGCAGTATTTT
TRBV5-6,NA,NA,TRBJ1-5,CASSRRHQPQHF,TGTGCCAGCAGCAGAAGACATCAGCCCCAGCATTTT
TRBV28,NA,NA,TRBJ2-1,CASSLPHWDNEQFF,TGTGCCAGCAGTTTGCCGCACTGGGACAATGAGCAGTTCTTC
TRBV9,TRBD1,NA,TRBJ1-2,CASSPRTGRVGYTF,TGTGCCAGCAGCCCCCGGACAGGGAGGGTTGGCTACACCTTC
TRBV12-3/TRBV12-4,TRBD1,NA,TRBJ1-4,CASSGDRDPFGRLFF,TGTGCCAGCAGCGGCGACAGGGACCCCTTTGGAAGACTGTTTTTT
TRBV5-4,NA,NA,TRBJ2-1,CASSLGLEREQFF,TGTGCCAGCAGCTTGGGACTGGAGCGGGAGCAGTTCTTC
TRBV6-1,TRBD1,NA,TRBJ2-7,CASSEALARGHNEQYF,TGTGCCAGCAGTGAAGCGTTGGCCAGGGGGCACAACGAGCAGTACTTC
TRBV7-9,TRBD2,NA,TRBJ2-5,CASSSTLGGRQETQYF,TGTGCCAGCAGCTCAACATTAGGCGGGAGGCAAGAGACCCAGTACTTC
TRBV20-1,NA,NA,TRBJ2-6,CSASNHGRGSGANVLTF,TGCAGTGCTTCTAACCATGGCAGGGGCTCTGGGGCCAACGTCCTGACTTTC
TRBV20-1,TRBD2,NA,TRBJ2-5,CSARIPLAIQETQYF,TGCAGTGCTAGAATTCCACTAGCGATCCAAGAGACCCAGTACTTC
TRBV15,NA,NA,TRBJ2-1,CATSRRGRNEQFF,TGTGCCACCAGCCGGCGGGGACGCAATGAGCAGTTCTTC
TRBV6-5,TRBD2,NA,TRBJ2-1,CASSYHGTSKNEQFF,TGTGCCAGCAGTTACCACGGGACTAGCAAGAATGAGCAGTTCTTC
TRBV7-2,NA,once,TRBJ2-2,CASSDYLARPGELFF,TGTGCCAGCAGCGACTATCTAGCTAGGCCCGGGGAGCTGTTTTTT
TRBV29-1,NA,NA,TRBJ1-4,CSVAYGANEKLFF,TGCAGCGTTGCGTACGGAGCTAATGAAAAACTGTTTTTT
TRBV7-8,NA,few,TRBJ1-6,CASSWINSPLHF,TGTGCCAGCAGCTGGATAAATTCACCCCTCCACTTT
TRBV5-1,TRBD1,NA,TRBJ2-4,CASSLGAGQGLNIQYF,TGCGCCAGCAGCTTGGGGGCAGGACAGGGTTTAAACATTCAGTACTTC
TRBV9,TRBD1,NA,TRBJ1-5,CASSPRAGGWSNQPQHF,TGTGCCAGCAGCCCCCGAGCAGGGGGCTGGAGCAATCAGCCCCAGCATTTT
TRBV3-1,NA,NA,TRBJ1-2,CASSAQGGFFSGYTF,TGTGCCAGCAGCGCCCAAGGCGGGTTCTTCTCTGGCTACACCTTC
TRBV12-3/TRBV12-4,NA,NA,TRBJ1-6,CASSTPERGRWNSPLHF,TGTGCCAGCAGTACCCCAGAGCGGGGTCGATGGAATTCACCCCTCCACTTT
TRBV11-2,NA,NA,TRBJ2-1,CASSLVQAGNEQFF,TGTGCCAGCAGCTTAGTACAAGCGGGTAATGAGCAGTTCTTC
TRBV12-3/TRBV12-4,NA,NA,TRBJ2-5,CASSKEGETQYF,TGTGCCAGCTCCAAGGAGGGGGAGACCCAGTACTTC
TRBV24-1,NA,NA,TRBJ2-7,CATSDTYEQYF,TGTGCCACCAGTGATACCTACGAGCAGTACTTC
TRBV9,NA,NA,TRBJ2-3,CASSVANSYTDTQYF,TGTGCCAGCAGCGTAGCCAACAGTTACACAGATACGCAGTATTTT
TRBV18,NA,NA,TRBJ1-2,CASSPQQRHGGYTF,TGTGCCAGCTCACCACAACAACGTCATGGTGGCTACACCTTC
TRBV7-9,NA,NA,TRBJ2-1,CASGTQLSSYNEQFF,TGTGCCAGCGGCACTCAACTAAGCTCCTACAATGAGCAGTTCTTC
TRBV7-9,TRBD2,NA,TRBJ2-1,CASRQGTSGTKTYNEQFF,TGTGCCAGCAGACAAGGAACTAGCGGGACCAAGACCTACAATGAGCAGTTCTTC
TRBV5-5,TRBD2,NA,TRBJ2-2,CASSRLRGDTGELFF,TGTGCCAGCAGCCGCCTCCGGGGGGACACCGGGGAGCTGTTTTTT
TRBV20-1,NA,NA,TRBJ1-1,CSARAANFRGNTEAFF,TGCAGTGCTAGAGCAGCCAACTTTCGGGGGAACACTGAAGCTTTCTTT
TRBV7-9,TRBD1,NA,TRBJ2-6,CASSTRTGGPSGANVLTF,TGTGCCAGCAGCACCCGGACAGGGGGCCCCTCTGGGGCCAACGTCCTGACTTTC
TRBV7-9,TRBD1,NA,TRBJ1-2,CASSPTLDRVYIDGYTF,TGTGCCAGCAGCCCTACACTCGACAGGGTCTACATTGATGGCTACACCTTC
TRBV20-1,TRBD2,NA,TRBJ2-4,CSARRLAGKNIQYF,TGCAGTGCTAGAAGGCTAGCGGGCAAAAACATTCAGTACTTC
TRBV28,TRBD2,NA,TRBJ2-1,CATAAGDEQFF,TGTGCCACCGCGGCGGGGGATGAGCAGTTCTTC